A single sample is the source of the 21 T cell receptor beta chains below, sequenced in a study of T cells expressing NK-cell markers. TCRdb reprocessed the 5' RACE reads, with one entry per CDR3 protein and no DNA. Here the sample table reports 550,000 to 600,000 distinct CDR3 sequences. Sequencing used blood T cells: a sorted CD56 or NKG2C T cell subset, CD4+ or CD8+ T cells, or bulk PBMC T cells (not recorded which). The source is a man aged 18 to 29 in good health.

The chain joins TRBV28 to TRBJ2-1. Per the germline V gene, CDR1 is MDHEN and CDR2 is SYDVKM. The CDR3 sequence is 15 residues long. The CDR3 protein is CASSSEVSSYNEQFF.

The chain uses TRBV7-2 and TRBJ2-6. Germline CDR1 and CDR2: SGHTA and FQGNSA. The CDR3 is 16 amino acids. CDR3 sequence reads: CASSFPKSPGANVLTF.

V is TRBV14 and J is TRBJ2-1; TCRdb's D gene call, TRBD2, goes unchecked for lack of DNA. This CDR3 has 19 amino acids. Germline values: CDR1 SGHDN, CDR2 FVKESK. CDR3 sequence: CASSQDPRTGTSGSYEQFF.

The gene calls are TRBV10-3 and TRBJ2-6; the TRBD1 assignment by TCRdb is unverifiable without DNA. CDR1 is ENHRY, CDR2 SYGVKD, per germline. This CDR3 spans 18 amino acids. The CDR3 sequence: CAVLSPPGSDPGANVLTF.

V is TRBV5-1 and J is TRBJ2-5. Per the germline V gene, CDR1 is SGHRS and CDR2 is YFSETQ. The CDR3 has 14 amino acids. The CDR3 reads CASSLEASQETQYF.

The rearrangement links TRBV24-1 to TRBJ1-1; absent DNA, TCRdb's TRBD1 call cannot be checked. The CDR3 length is 12 residues. The germline CDR1 and CDR2 sequences are KGHDR and SFDVKD. CDR3 loop: CATSDLTGKSFF.

The chain uses TRBV3-1 and TRBJ2-1. There are 13 residues in the CDR3. The germline CDR1 and CDR2 sequences are LGHDT and YNNKEL (reference sequence). Here the CDR3 reads CASSQDGYGSKFF.

The V gene is TRBV15, the J gene TRBJ2-3; with no DNA, the TCRdb D assignment of TRBD2 cannot be verified. Germline V lookup: CDR1 LNHNV, CDR2 YYDKDF (reference sequence). The CDR3 is 18 amino acids. CDR3 sequence reads: CATTPGLAGGPATDTQYF. The variable domain in full, with the rest retrieved from reference TRBV15 and TRBJ2-3, is DAMVIQNPRYQVTQFGKPVTLSCSQTLNHNVMYWYQQKSSQAPKLLFHYYDKDFNNEADTPDNFQSRRPNTSFCFLDIRSPGLGDTAMYLCATTPGLAGGPATDTQYFGPGTRLTVL.

V usage is TRBV5-1 and J usage is TRBJ1-2. Germline V gene lookup returns CDR1 SGHRS and CDR2 YFSETQ. This CDR3 contains 13 residues. This chain's CDR3 is CASSLEGWDGYTF.

The chain carries TRBV4-1 and TRBJ1-1. There are 16 residues in the CDR3. CDR1 and CDR2 (germline): MGHRA, YSYEKL. The CDR3 region is CASSREIRIKNTEAFF.

The chain has TRBV20-1 and TRBJ1-1; there is no DNA to check the TCRdb D call of TRBD1. CDR1 and CDR2 from the germline V gene are DFQATT and SNEGSKA (reference sequence). This CDR3 has 16 amino acids. This CDR3 is CSAYNIAGTDNTEAFF.

The gene calls are TRBV5-1 and TRBJ2-3; TCRdb selects TRBD2, and the lack of DNA leaves this call unchecked. Germline V lookup: CDR1 SGHRS, CDR2 YFSETQ. There are 17 residues in the CDR3. CDR3 amino acids: CASSFLTSGRLADTQYF.

The chain joins TRBV10-3 to TRBJ2-5; TCRdb proposes TRBD1, but this gene call is untestable without DNA. The CDR3 consists of 15 residues. The germline gives CDR1 ENHRY, CDR2 SYGVKD. CDR3 in amino acids: CAIRTGQGVGETQYF.

This chain links TRBV7-9 with TRBJ1-5. The CDR3 consists of 15 residues. Per germline, CDR1 SEHNR and CDR2 FQNEAQ (reference sequence). The CDR3 sequence: CASSLDPGSNQPQHF.

V is TRBV11-2 and J is TRBJ2-7; TCRdb selects TRBD1, and the lack of DNA leaves this call unchecked. The CDR3 is 15 residues long. Germline V lookup: CDR1 SGHAT, CDR2 FQNNGV. This chain's CDR3 is CASRAPGQGSYEQYF.

The V gene is TRBV11-2, the J gene TRBJ2-5; TCRdb proposes TRBD1, but this gene call is untestable without DNA. Germline CDR1 and CDR2: SGHAT and FQNNGV. CDR3 length equals 16 residues. The CDR3 sequence is CASSLEGTGGLETQYF.

CDR3: CASSSPPKTSGRTQYF. The chain couples TRBV12-3 or TRBV12-4 to TRBJ2-3; TCRdb selects TRBD2, and the lack of DNA leaves this call unchecked. This CDR3 comprises 16 residues.

The gene calls are TRBV9 and TRBJ2-3; TCRdb proposes TRBD1, but this gene call is untestable without DNA. In germline, CDR1 is SGDLS, CDR2 YYNGEE. CDR3 size: 15 residues. CDR3 sequence: CASSVQGGVADTQYF.

The rearrangement joins TRBV12-3 or TRBV12-4 to TRBJ2-3; TCRdb reports TRBD1, a call that lacks DNA to check it against. The CDR3 is 16 residues long. The chain's CDR3 is CASSPTTGDVTDTQYF.

This chain uses TRBV7-9 with TRBJ2-7; without DNA, the TCRdb call of TRBD2 cannot be checked. The CDR3 contains 15 residues. CDR1 and CDR2 from the germline V gene are SEHNR and FQNEAQ (reference sequence). This CDR3 reads CASSSTGENSYEQYF.

The chain uses TRBV27 and TRBJ2-2; checking the TCRdb D call of TRBD1 is not possible without DNA. This CDR3 region has 14 residues. CDR1 is MNHEY, CDR2 SMNVEV, per germline (reference sequence). The CDR3 region is CASSLGTGAGELFF.